This T cell receptor beta chain came from a study of T cells expressing NK-cell markers. The overall study: One of the eight sequenced donors was seronegative, whereas the other seven were HCMV-seropositive. Study-level results: Five or six donors carried dominant NKG2C+ clonotypes that made up about 1.0-8% of their CD8+ T cells. For a few donors, these clonotypes were likewise the leading ones in the CD3+CD56-NKG2C+ fraction.

The CDR3 totals 18 residues. Per the germline V gene, CDR1 is LGHNA and CDR2 is YSLEER. UMIs accompanied the 5'RACE template switching by which TCR beta cDNA was made. TCRdb reprocessed the 5' RACE reads, with one entry per CDR3 protein and no DNA. The sample holds 350,000 to 500,000 distinct CDR3 sequences. As to this clonotype: The antigen is not known.

This sequence originates from a woman aged 18-70 years in good health. Sequenced material: blood T cells: a sorted CD56 or NKG2C T cell subset, CD4+ or CD8+ T cells, or bulk PBMC T cells (not recorded which). The chain employs TRBV4-3 and TRBJ2-1; the D call of TRBD1 rests on TCRdb alone, since no DNA is present to check it. The CDR3: CASSQDLTPGQGARGQFF.